This T cell receptor (beta chain) was sequenced for a study of early T cells in non-severe SARS-CoV-2 infection. Turning to the study itself: Chains were not paired, and sequencing was done on bulk RNA from unsorted whole blood.

Individual cDNA molecules each received unique molecular identifiers attached to them. TCRdb re-derived calls from the 5' RACE reads in MiXCR, one entry per CDR3 protein. The table records roughly 45,000 distinct CDR3 sequences, about 4.6% of them present only once. The ends were cut back, 4 bases at V and 6 bases at J, with 7 bases in the middle. The length of the CDR3 is 13 residues. Germline CDR1 is MNHEY and CDR2 is SVGAGI. This clonotype was detected ten times or more. The clonotype originates from an adult who was a healthcare worker with PCR-confirmed SARS-CoV-2 infection or an uninfected control (not recorded which). This sequence joins TRBV6-5 and TRBJ1-6, with D perhaps TRBD1 (6 bases). Sequencing was done on a sample of whole blood. The CDR3 reads CASSWTVNSPLHF. CDR3 DNA: TGTGCCAGCAGTTGGACAGTTAATTCACCCCTCCACTTT.